Detailed here is one TCR beta chain. This sample was included in a study of blood T cells in healthy people across ages. CDR1 and CDR2 from the germline V gene are MNHNS and SASEGT. This CDR3 region has 14 residues. V shed 5 bases and J 6 bases; nucleotides not matched to a gene: 6. Donors were systemically healthy Caucasian individuals from Russia aged 6 to 90 years. Combining a sample-barcoded 5' primer with a J-beta primer mix, a second PCR ran for about 6 to 12 cycles. Unique molecular identifiers of 12 random nucleotides labeled each cDNA. Via MiXCR, TCRdb re-called the 5' RACE reads, giving one row per CDR3 protein. The repertoire consists of around 1,000,000 distinct CDR3 sequences, with about 25% occurring once and the leading ten covering approximately 0.75%. These sequences were also reported in another study, on T cells of mothers and their children. That report notes: Thymic selection molds TCR recombination products alike in related and unrelated pairs. Researchers report slightly higher, though non-significant, overlap in related mother-child pairs than in unrelated pairs.

This receptor was identified in a girl under 10 years old in good health. Sequenced input: blood. The V and J genes are TRBV6-1 and TRBJ1-2; TRBD1 agrees at 10 bases. The CDR3 reads CASSREGQGHGYTF. CDR3 coding DNA: TGTGCCAGCAGTCGCGAGGGACAGGGGCATGGCTACACCTTC.